This TCR beta chain stems from a study of T cells after yellow fever vaccination. TCRdb re-called the 5' RACE reads through MiXCR, storing one row per CDR3 protein. The profile shows under 250,000 distinct CDR3 sequences, less than 8.5% of them singletons. There are many counts of this clonotype. The V end was cut by 4 bases, the J end by 8 bases, with 21 bases between. The germline V gene encodes CDR1 DFQATT and CDR2 SNEGSKA (reference sequence). CDR3 size: 15 residues. This specimen consisted of CD4+ T cells sorted from PBMCs, obtained 15 days after the yellow fever booster vaccination. The chain recombines TRBV20-1 with TRBJ2-1; D tentatively reads TRBD1 or TRBD2 (5 bases each). This receptor was taken from a man aged 25 to 40 who received the YFV17D yellow fever vaccine. This CDR3 reads CSATSRDVTWDEQFF. The CDR3 DNA follows: TGCAGTGCTACGTCCCGGGACGTGACGTGGGATGAGCAGTTCTTC.